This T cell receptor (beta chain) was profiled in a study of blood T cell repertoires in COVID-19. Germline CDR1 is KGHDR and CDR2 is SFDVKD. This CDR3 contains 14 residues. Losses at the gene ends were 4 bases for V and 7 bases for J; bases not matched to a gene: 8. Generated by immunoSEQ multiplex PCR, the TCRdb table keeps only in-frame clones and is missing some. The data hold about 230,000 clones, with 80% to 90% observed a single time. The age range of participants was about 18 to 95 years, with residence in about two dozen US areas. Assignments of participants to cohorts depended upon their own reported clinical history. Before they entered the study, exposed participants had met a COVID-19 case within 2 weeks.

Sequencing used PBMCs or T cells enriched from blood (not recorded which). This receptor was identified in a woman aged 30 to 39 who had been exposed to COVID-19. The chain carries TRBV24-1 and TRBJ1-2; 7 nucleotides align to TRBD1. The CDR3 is CATSDRDREVGYTF. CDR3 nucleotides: TGTGCCACCAGTGACCGCGACAGGGAAGTTGGCTACACCTTC.